The 2 T cell receptor beta chains below come from one sample, sequenced in a study of PD-1 blockade in mismatch repair-deficient tumors. Measured with immunoSEQ multiplex PCR; TCRdb has only the in-frame clones, and not every one. This sample has some 130,000 clones, with roughly 90% found just once. The material sequenced was peripheral blood, taken just under 74 weeks after starting pembrolizumab. The source of these receptors is an adult with mismatch repair-deficient cancer.

V gene TRBV5-1 combines with J gene TRBJ1-1; maybe TRBD1 (5 bases). The CDR3 runs to 14 residues. The germline V and J ends were trimmed by 1 base and 0 bases, with 7 bases remaining between them. Germline CDR1 and CDR2: SGHRS and YFSETQ. DNA of the CDR3: TGCGCCAGCAGCTTGTACAGGTTGAACACTGAAGCTTTCTTT. This encodes CASSLYRLNTEAFF.

The rearrangement links TRBV2 to TRBJ1-1, with 7 bases identical to TRBD1. The CDR3 is made up of 15 amino acids. Germline loops: CDR1 SNHLY, CDR2 FYNNEI. V was pared by 3 bases and J by 0 bases, with 4 bases of the junction left unmatched. For the CDR3, the DNA is TGTGCCAGCAGTGACGACAGGGAGGTGAACACTGAAGCTTTCTTT. Translation gives CASSDDREVNTEAFF. Supplemented by reference TRBV2 and TRBJ1-1, the full variable domain reads EPEVTQTPSHQVTQMGQEVILRCVPISNHLYFYWYRQILGQKVEFLVSFYNNEISEKSEIFDDQFSVERPDGSNFTLKIRSTKLEDSAMYFCASSDDREVNTEAFFGQGTRLTVV.